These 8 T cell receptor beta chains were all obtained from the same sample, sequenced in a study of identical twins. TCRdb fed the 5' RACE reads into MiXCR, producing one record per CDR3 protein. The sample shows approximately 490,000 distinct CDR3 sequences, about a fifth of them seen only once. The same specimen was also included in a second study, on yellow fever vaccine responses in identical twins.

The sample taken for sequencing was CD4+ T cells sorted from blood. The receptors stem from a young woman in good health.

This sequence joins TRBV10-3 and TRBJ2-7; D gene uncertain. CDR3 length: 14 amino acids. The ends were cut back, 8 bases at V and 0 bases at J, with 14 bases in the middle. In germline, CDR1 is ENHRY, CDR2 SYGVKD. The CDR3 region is CAISQAPSSYEQYV. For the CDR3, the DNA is TGTGCCATCTCTCAGGCCCCGAGCTCCTACGAGCAGTACGTC.

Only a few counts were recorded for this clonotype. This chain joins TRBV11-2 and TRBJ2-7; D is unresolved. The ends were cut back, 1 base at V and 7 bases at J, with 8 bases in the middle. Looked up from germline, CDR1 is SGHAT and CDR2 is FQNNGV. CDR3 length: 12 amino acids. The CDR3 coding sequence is TGTGCCAGCAGCTTAGGCGGATTAGAGCAGTACGTC. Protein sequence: CASSLGGLEQYV.

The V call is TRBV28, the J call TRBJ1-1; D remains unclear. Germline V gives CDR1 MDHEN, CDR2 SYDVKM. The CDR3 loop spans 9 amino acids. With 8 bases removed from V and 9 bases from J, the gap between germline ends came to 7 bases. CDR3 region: CASGPQAFF. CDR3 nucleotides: TGTGCCAGCGGCCCCCAAGCTTTCTTT.

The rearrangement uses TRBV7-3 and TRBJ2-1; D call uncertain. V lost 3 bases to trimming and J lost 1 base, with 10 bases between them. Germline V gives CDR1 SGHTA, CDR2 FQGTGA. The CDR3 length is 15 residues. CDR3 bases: TGTGCCAGCAGCTTTTCTGTCGGGTCCTACAATGAGCAGTTCTTC. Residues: CASSFSVGSYNEQFF.

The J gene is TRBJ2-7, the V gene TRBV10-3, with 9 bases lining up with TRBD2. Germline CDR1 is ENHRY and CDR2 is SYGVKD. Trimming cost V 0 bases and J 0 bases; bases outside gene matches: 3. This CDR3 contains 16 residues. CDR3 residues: CAISESPSGTSYEQYF. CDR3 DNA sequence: TGTGCCATCAGTGAGTCACCTAGCGGGACCTCCTACGAGCAGTACTTC.

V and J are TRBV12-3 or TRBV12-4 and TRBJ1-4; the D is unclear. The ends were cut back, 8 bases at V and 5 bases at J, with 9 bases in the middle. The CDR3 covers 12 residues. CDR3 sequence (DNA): TGTGCCAGCTGTCGGATAAATGAAAAACTGTTTTTT. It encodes CASCRINEKLFF.

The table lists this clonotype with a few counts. CDR3 amino acids: CSASRGSADTQYF. CDR3 DNA: TGCAGTGCTTCCAGAGGTAGCGCAGATACGCAGTATTTT. The chain uses TRBV20-1 and TRBJ2-3; possible D gene TRBD2, 5 bases. Germline V gives CDR1 DFQATT, CDR2 SNEGSKA (reference sequence). With 5 bases removed from V and 4 bases from J, the gap between germline ends came to 13 bases. The CDR3 has 13 residues.

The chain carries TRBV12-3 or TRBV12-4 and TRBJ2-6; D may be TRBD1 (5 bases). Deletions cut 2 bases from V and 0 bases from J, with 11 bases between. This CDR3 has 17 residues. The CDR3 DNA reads TGTGCCAGCAGTTTATCACAGGTTTCCTCTGGGGCCAACGTCCTGACTTTC. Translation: CASSLSQVSSGANVLTF.